Included here is one T cell receptor beta chain sequence, with context. What it recognizes is unknown. The sample belongs to a study of immune evolution from preneoplasia to lung adenocarcinoma. General observations from the study: From normal lung to invasive adenocarcinoma, top clone frequencies appeared to decrease.

The CDR3 totals 16 residues. Germline V gene sequence: CDR1 MNHNY, CDR2 SVGAGI (reference sequence). With 5 bases clipped from V and 3 bases from J, the junction kept 11 bases outside the gene matches. The table came from immunoSEQ multiplex PCR; TCRdb's copy has only in-frame clones and leaves some out. The sample carries more than 7,500 clones, more than 80% recorded once. The receptor was isolated from a person between 70 and 80 years old with lung adenocarcinoma. The rearrangement links TRBV6-6 to TRBJ1-2, with TRBD1 identical over 8 bases. What was sequenced was FFPE lung adenocarcinoma in situ tissue. The DNA of the CDR3 is TGTGCCAGCAGTCGGGGGTCGGACAGGGACTACTATGGCTACACCTTC. Its translation is CASSRGSDRDYYGYTF.